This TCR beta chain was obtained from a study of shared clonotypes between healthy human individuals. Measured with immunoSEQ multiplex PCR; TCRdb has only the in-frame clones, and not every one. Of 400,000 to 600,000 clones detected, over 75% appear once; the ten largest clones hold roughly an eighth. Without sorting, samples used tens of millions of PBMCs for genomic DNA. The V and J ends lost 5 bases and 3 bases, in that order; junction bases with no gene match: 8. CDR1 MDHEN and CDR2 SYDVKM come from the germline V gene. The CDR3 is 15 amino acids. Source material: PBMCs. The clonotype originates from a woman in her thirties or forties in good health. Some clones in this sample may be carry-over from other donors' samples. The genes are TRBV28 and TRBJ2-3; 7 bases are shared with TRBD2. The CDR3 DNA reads TGTGCCAGCAGTCCCTCCGGGGGAGGGACAGATACGCAGTATTTT. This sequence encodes CASSPSGGGTDTQYF.